This T cell receptor beta chain derives from a study of blood T cell repertoires in COVID-19. Study summary: PBMCs, B-cell-depleted T cells, or T cells provided the cDNA or gDNA that made up the material.

Clones were read by immunoSEQ multiplex PCR, and TCRdb kept only the in-frame ones, dropping some. Of about 180,000 clones listed, roughly 80% were seen once; the top ten hold roughly an eighth. Participants came from 20 to 25 US areas, aged roughly 18 to 95 years. Participants' own reports of clinical history determined their cohort assignment. Each exposed participant met a COVID-19 case in the 2 weeks preceding study entry. Germline V lookup: CDR1 SGHRS, CDR2 YFSETQ. The V gene lost 0 bases and the J gene lost 4 bases, with 13 bases spanning the gap. This CDR3 has 15 amino acids. The gene calls are TRBV5-1 and TRBJ1-1; no firm D call. The clonotype comes from a man aged 60 to 75 who had been exposed to COVID-19. The sample was PBMCs or T cells enriched from blood (not recorded which). This CDR3 is CASSLDWAFGTEAFF. CDR3 bases: TGCGCCAGCAGCTTGGATTGGGCGTTTGGCACTGAAGCTTTCTTT.